This T cell receptor (beta chain) was profiled in a study of immune heterogeneity within non-small cell lung tumors. The CDR3 extends over 14 amino acids. Deletions cut 0 bases from V and 5 bases from J, with 13 bases between. Per germline, CDR1 DFQATT and CDR2 SNEGSKA (reference sequence). Bulk tumor genomic DNA, 450 to 600 ng per sample, was the template. From each primary tumor, several far-apart biopsies were obtained during surgery. Untreated, newly diagnosed non-small cell lung cancer patients underwent curative surgery. It was with 32 V and 13 J primers that multiplex PCR amplified TCR beta CDR3. TCRdb called the multiplex PCR reads again in MiXCR, with one record for every CDR3 protein. The repertoire holds about 34,000 distinct CDR3 sequences, with about 29% as singletons. This clonotype was observed a handful of times.

The V call is TRBV20-1, the J call TRBJ1-1, with TRBD1 as a possible D gene (5 bases). The specimen was lung tumor tissue. This sequence originates from a man between 35 and 55 years old with non-small cell lung cancer. The CDR3 loop is CSARDKGPGTEAFF. DNA of the CDR3: TGCAGTGCTAGAGATAAGGGGCCAGGGACTGAAGCTTTCTTT.